The 14 T cell receptor beta chains below all came from one sample that was sequenced in a study of a mutant IDH1 vaccine in newly diagnosed glioma. Time point reported: week 23, last vaccination. What each vaccine dose contained was 300 ug of mutant IDH1 20-mer peptide, accompanied by topical imiquimod. Which antigens these TCRs recognize remains unknown. Generated by immunoSEQ multiplex PCR, the TCRdb table keeps only in-frame clones and is missing some. The repertoire has under 50,000 clones, approximately 90% of them found once; the top ten carry 3% to 4%. The input for sequencing was PBMCs, taken from a glioma patient whose treatment included an IDH1 peptide vaccine. The origin of the receptors is a man aged 50-60 years with glioma.

The chain combines TRBV9 with TRBJ2-1, with D maybe TRBD2 (5 bases). The CDR3 has 16 amino acids. V lost 0 bases to trimming and J lost 7 bases, with 17 bases between them. From germline, CDR1 is SGDLS and CDR2 YYNGEE. This CDR3 reads CASSVGLAGRTNEQFF. The CDR3 DNA follows: TGTGCCAGCAGCGTAGGGTTGGCGGGTAGAACAAATGAGCAGTTCTTC.

V gene TRBV5-1 combines with J gene TRBJ2-5, with TRBD2 identical over 7 bases. The junction had 9 bases not matched to a gene; V was cut back by 0 bases and J by 4 bases. Germline CDR1 SGHRS, CDR2 YFSETQ. This CDR3 has 16 amino acids. CDR3 in amino acids: CASSLVGAGRGETQYF. CDR3 coding DNA: TGCGCCAGCAGCTTGGTGGGAGCGGGAAGGGGAGAGACCCAGTACTTC.

The chain employs TRBV9 and TRBJ2-7; 10 positions match TRBD2. Germline CDR1 and CDR2: SGDLS and YYNGEE. V lost 4 bases and J lost 4; bases outside the gene matches: 8. CDR3 length: 15 residues. Written as DNA, the CDR3 is TGTGCCAGCAGCCCAACCGGACTAGCGGAATACGAGCAGTACTTC. Its translation is CASSPTGLAEYEQYF.

This clone was recorded once. This chain links TRBV18 with TRBJ2-1; 9 bases fit TRBD1. Trimming took 3 bases from V and 5 from J; bases not matched to a gene: 5. The germline gives CDR1 KGHSH, CDR2 LQKENI. This CDR3 is 15 amino acids long. The CDR3 DNA reads TGTGCCAGCTCACCCCGGGACAGGGTAAACAATGAGCAGTTCTTC. Protein sequence: CASSPRDRVNNEQFF.

J is TRBJ2-7 and V is TRBV2; D remains unclear. This CDR3 spans 11 amino acids. V was pared by 5 bases and J by 11 bases, with 13 bases between. Germline CDR1 SNHLY, CDR2 FYNNEI. The CDR3, as DNA: TGTGCCAGCAGTTTAGGAACAGTCAAGTACTTC. It codes for CASSLGTVKYF. Full variable domain (rest looked up from reference TRBV2 and TRBJ2-7): EPEVTQTPSHQVTQMGQEVILRCVPISNHLYFYWYRQILGQKVEFLVSFYNNEISEKSEIFDDQFSVERPDGSNFTLKIRSTKLEDSAMYFCASSLGTVKYFGPGTRLTVT.

This clone appeared a single time. The V call is TRBV5-1, the J call TRBJ1-1; D possibly corresponds to TRBD1 (6 bases). V lost 8 bases and J 0 bases, leaving 17 bases between the germline ends. There are 15 residues in the CDR3. Per germline, CDR1 SGHRS and CDR2 YFSETQ. The CDR3 DNA sequence: TGCGCCAGTCAGACAGGCCGTACCATGAACACTGAAGCTTTCTTT. Translated, it gives CASQTGRTMNTEAFF.

The chain combines TRBV6-6 with TRBJ2-3; 9 nucleotides line up with TRBD2. The germline V gene has CDR1 MNHNY and CDR2 SVGAGI (reference sequence). The CDR3 covers 16 residues. The ends lost 7 bases at V and 2 bases at J; junction bases unmatched: 10. CDR3 sequence (DNA): TGTGCCAGCACCAAAGCGCGGGGGGGCCTCACAGATACGCAGTATTTT. Translated: CASTKARGGLTDTQYF.

The V and J genes are TRBV25-1 and TRBJ2-2, with D unresolved. Germline V gene sequence: CDR1 MGHDK, CDR2 SYGVNS. The CDR3 spans 15 residues. The V end was cut by 0 bases, the J end by 2 bases, with 7 bases between. CDR3 loop: CASSEYYGNTGELFF. The DNA for the CDR3 is TGTGCCAGCAGTGAATACTACGGAAACACCGGGGAGCTGTTTTTT.

CDR3 coding DNA: TGCGCCAGCAGCTTGACTAGCGGAATCCCCTACGAGCAGTACTTC. It specifies CASSLTSGIPYEQYF. V and J are TRBV5-1 and TRBJ2-7; 8 bases fit TRBD2. There are 15 residues in the CDR3. The V gene end was trimmed by 1 base and the J gene end by 2 bases; junction bases not matched to a gene: 5. The germline CDR1 and CDR2 sequences are SGHRS and YFSETQ.

The chain is built from TRBV6-5 and TRBJ1-5; TRBD1 might be the D (5 bases). Germline V lookup: CDR1 MNHEY, CDR2 SVGAGI. Trimming stripped 2 bases from V and 8 bases from J, with 10 bases between. The CDR3 is 13 residues long. DNA for the CDR3: TGTGCCAGCAGTTACGACGGGACGAAGCCCCAGCATTTT. It codes for CASSYDGTKPQHF.

This sequence joins TRBV28 and TRBJ2-1, with TRBD2 identical over 8 bases. V shed 4 bases, J shed 2 bases, and the junction held 16 bases outside the gene matches. This CDR3 has 19 residues. The germline V gene encodes CDR1 MDHEN and CDR2 SYDVKM. CDR3: CASSSRNMGSGGTYNEQFF. The CDR3 DNA sequence: TGTGCCAGCAGTTCGAGGAATATGGGAAGCGGGGGAACCTACAATGAGCAGTTCTTC.

The chain joins TRBV7-9 to TRBJ1-1; D perhaps matches TRBD1 (5 bases). The germline V and J ends were trimmed by 3 bases and 5 bases, with 10 bases remaining between them. The CDR3 has 13 residues. Germline CDR1 SEHNR, CDR2 FQNEAQ (reference sequence). The CDR3 sequence is CASSFREGTEAFF. DNA for the CDR3: TGTGCCAGCAGCTTTCGGGAGGGGACTGAAGCTTTCTTT.

The J gene is TRBJ2-5, the V gene TRBV15; D perhaps matches TRBD1 (6 bases). The CDR3 length is 12 residues. The germline V gene has CDR1 LNHNV and CDR2 YYDKDF (reference sequence). V was shortened by 4 bases and J by 4 bases, with 7 bases between the two germline ends. The CDR3 nucleotides are TGTGCCACCAGCATCAGGGGAGAGACCCAGTACTTC. As protein: CATSIRGETQYF.

V is TRBV4-3 and J is TRBJ2-5; 11 bases map to TRBD2. The length of the CDR3 is 17 residues. V was pared by 3 bases and J by 1 base, with 7 bases of the junction left unmatched. Germline-derived CDR1 and CDR2 are LGHNA and YSLEER. In DNA form, the CDR3 reads TGCGCCAGCAGCCAGGGTTGGCTAGCGGGGGGCCAAGAGACCCAGTACTTC. It codes for CASSQGWLAGGQETQYF.